A selection of T cell receptor beta chains follows, all from one sample in a study of shared clonotypes between healthy human individuals. The method was immunoSEQ multiplex PCR; TCRdb's version includes in-frame clones alone and lacks a portion of them. The sample has some 2 million clones; about 95% are singletons. Specimen: naive CD8+ T cells sorted from blood. All receptors derive from a man between 18 and 29 years old in good health. Both conserved end residues are part of each CDR3. A D gene is named only where the DNA matches it firmly. Clone size, where shown, is once, few, many, or a class for clones that have expanded.

>.|TRBD1|16|TRBV5-1|TRBJ2-1
CASSLDAQGRDNEQFF
TGCGCCAGCAGCTTGGATGCACAGGGGCGAGACAATGAGCAGTTCTTC
>once|.|15|TRBV27|TRBJ1-6
CASSFGGPLNSPLHF
TGTGCCAGCAGTTTCGGTGGACCGCTTAATTCACCCCTCCACTTT
>once|.|15|TRBV2|TRBJ2-7
CASSEMGTPSYEQYF
TGTGCCAGCAGTGAAATGGGGACCCCGTCCTACGAGCAGTACTTC
>.|TRBD2|13|TRBV5-1|TRBJ2-2
CASSWTSPGELFF
TGCGCCAGCAGCTGGACTAGCCCCGGGGAGCTGTTTTTT
>.|.|14|TRBV27|TRBJ2-5
CASSAGTFQETQYF
TGTGCCAGCAGTGCCGGGACATTCCAAGAGACCCAGTACTTC
>.|.|15|TRBV7-8|TRBJ2-7
CASSEGENIRYEQYF
TGTGCCAGCAGTGAAGGGGAGAACATTCGCTACGAGCAGTACTTC
>.|TRBD1|17|TRBV5-1|TRBJ2-2
CASSHVVGQGYTGELFF
TGCGCCAGCAGCCACGTAGTGGGACAGGGGTACACCGGGGAGCTGTTTTTT
>.|.|13|TRBV6-5|TRBJ2-7
CASSYGGPYEQYF
TGTGCCAGCAGTTACGGGGGTCCCTACGAGCAGTACTTC
>.|.|14|TRBV2|TRBJ2-1
CASRTGRGDNEQFF
TGTGCCAGCCGTACAGGGAGGGGTGACAATGAGCAGTTCTTC
>.|.|15|TRBV27|TRBJ1-6
CASSLRLPYNSPLHF
TGTGCCAGCAGTTTGAGGTTACCCTATAATTCACCCCTCCACTTT
>.|.|17|TRBV28|TRBJ1-2
CASSLRFRDIFNYGYTF
TGTGCCAGCAGTTTGCGGTTCCGGGACATCTTTAACTATGGCTACACCTTC
>.|.|14|TRBV4-1|TRBJ2-7
CASSQETGRYEQYF
TGCGCCAGCAGCCAAGAAACGGGACGTTACGAGCAGTACTTC
>.|TRBD2|15|TRBV13|TRBJ2-4
CASSQAGGGKNIQYF
TGTGCCAGCAGCCAAGCGGGAGGTGGCAAAAACATTCAGTACTTC
>.|TRBD1|12|TRBV29-1|TRBJ2-1
CSGIQGADEQFF
TGCAGCGGGATTCAGGGGGCGGATGAGCAGTTCTTC
>.|.|13|TRBV4-3|TRBJ1-4
CASSQGTGEKLFF
TGCGCCAGCAGCCAAGGCACAGGGGAAAAACTGTTTTTT
>.|.|13|TRBV7-9|TRBJ2-5
CASSLSGQETQYF
TGTGCCAGCAGCTTATCAGGGCAAGAGACCCAGTACTTC
>.|.|12|TRBV7-9|TRBJ2-1
CASSGIEIEQFF
TGTGCCAGCAGCGGCATTGAGATTGAGCAGTTCTTC
>.|TRBD1|14|TRBV5-6|TRBJ2-7
CASRAGTGVNEQYF
TGTGCCAGCAGGGCCGGGACAGGGGTGAACGAGCAGTACTTC
>once|.|18|TRBV2|TRBJ1-1
CASSGFSLQGHLRTEAFF
TGTGCCAGCAGTGGGTTTTCTCTTCAGGGACACCTGAGAACTGAAGCTTTCTTT
>.|TRBD1|15|TRBV7-9|TRBJ1-5
CASSYGTGGMQPQHF
TGTGCCAGCAGCTATGGGACAGGGGGAATGCAGCCCCAGCATTTT
>.|.|11|TRBV5-8|TRBJ2-5
CASDREETQYF
TGTGCCAGCGATAGGGAAGAGACCCAGTACTTC
>once|.|13|TRBV5-6|TRBJ2-2
CASSFIATGELFF
TGTGCCAGCAGCTTCATAGCCACCGGGGAGCTGTTTTTT
>.|TRBD1|16|TRBV7-9|TRBJ2-1
CASSSPGQGVLDEQFF
TGTGCCAGCAGCTCGCCGGGACAGGGTGTTTTGGATGAGCAGTTCTTC
>.|TRBD1|14|TRBV7-8|TRBJ1-1
CASSLAHDRDEAFF
TGTGCCAGCAGCTTAGCACACGACAGGGACGAGGCTTTCTTT
>.|TRBD1|15|TRBV29-1|TRBJ1-1
CSVRNPGTGNTEAFF
TGCAGCGTCCGAAATCCAGGGACAGGAAACACTGAAGCTTTCTTT
>.|.|15|TRBV2|TRBJ2-1
CASSTEGLAYNEQFF
TGTGCCAGCAGTACAGAGGGATTGGCCTACAATGAGCAGTTCTTC
>.|TRBD2|19|TRBV5-4|TRBJ2-1
CASSLEVAGDWGDYNEQFF
TGTGCCAGCAGCTTGGAAGTAGCGGGGGACTGGGGGGACTACAATGAGCAGTTCTTC
>.|TRBD1|16|TRBV2|TRBJ1-1
CASSQGPGQGNTEAFF
TGTGCCAGCAGTCAGGGACCGGGACAGGGAAACACTGAAGCTTTCTTT
>.|.|15|TRBV6-1|TRBJ2-5
CASSEAGRDHETQYF
TGTGCCAGCAGTGAAGCGGGCAGGGATCACGAGACCCAGTACTTC
>.|TRBD1|14|TRBV28|TRBJ2-7
CASSHTQGVGEQYF
TGTGCCAGCAGCCATACCCAGGGGGTTGGGGAGCAGTACTTC
>.|.|14|TRBV27|TRBJ1-4
CASSSQGFAEKLFF
TGTGCCAGCAGTTCACAGGGCTTCGCTGAAAAACTGTTTTTT
>.|.|13|TRBV5-6|TRBJ2-7
CASSLAATYEQYF
TGTGCCAGCAGCTTGGCCGCAACTTACGAGCAGTACTTC
>.|.|15|TRBV4-3|TRBJ2-6
CASSQGLSGANVLTF
TGCGCCAGCAGCCAAGGTCTCTCTGGGGCCAACGTCCTGACTTTC